This paragraph covers one T cell receptor beta chain sequence. V was shortened by 6 bases and J by 2 bases, with 10 bases between the two germline ends. This CDR3 is built from 13 residues. Germline loops: CDR1 MDHEN, CDR2 SYDVKM. Expressed TCRB transcripts got sequenced, as all isolated RNA was reverse transcribed. Assay used: immunoSEQ multiplex PCR; TCRdb lists only in-frame clones, some missing. The table lists 900,000 or so clones, roughly 15% of them singletons, with 0.023% in the top ten. This specimen comes from a study of beta chain features in type 1 diabetes. The J gene is TRBJ2-5, the V gene TRBV28; D is unclear. This clonotype was obtained from a young woman in good health. Input material: naive CD4+ T cells from blood. CDR3 nucleotides: TGTGCCAGCAGAAAACAGCTACAAGAGACCCAGTACTTC. This sequence encodes CASRKQLQETQYF.